The clone carrying this T cell receptor beta chain has just one count. This sample is part of a study of cytomegalovirus exposure and HLA in healthy donors. The PCR had 60 Vbeta and 13 Jbeta primers. This table comes from immunoSEQ multiplex PCR, and its TCRdb copy is limited to in-frame clones, with some not included. The data hold 150,000 to 200,000 clones, with just under 85% observed a single time. Sequencing was carried out using PBMCs. This TCR was sampled from a girl aged 10-17 years in good health and CMV-seropositive.

The CDR3 spells CASSQGSISLSSPLHF. CDR3 bases: TGTGCCAGCTCACAAGGGAGCATTTCTTTATCCTCACCCCTCCACTTT. The chain combines TRBV18 with TRBJ1-6; D remains unclear. CDR3 length equals 16 residues. Germline CDR1 is KGHSH and CDR2 is LQKENI. The V end lost 4 bases, the J end lost 10 bases, and 20 bases lay between the germline ends.